This TCR beta chain was retrieved from a study of cytomegalovirus exposure and HLA in healthy donors. V shed 5 bases and J shed 7 bases, with 20 bases lying between them. CDR3 length equals 15 residues. From germline, CDR1 is MNHEY and CDR2 SMNVEV (reference sequence). The PCR ran on 60 Vbeta and 13 Jbeta primers. The table came from immunoSEQ multiplex PCR; TCRdb's copy has only in-frame clones and leaves some out. The top ten clones hold roughly 8.2% of a sample with around 120,000 clones, 55% to 75% of them seen once. This clone was recorded a few times. This sequence was found in a woman aged 40 to 55 in good health and CMV-seropositive. The sequenced sample was PBMCs. The V call is TRBV27, the J call TRBJ1-2; no firm D call. The CDR3 protein is CASSPTPGGLSGYTF. The CDR3 DNA sequence: TGTGCCAGCAGTCCCACCCCCGGCGGGTTAAGTGGCTACACCTTC.